The 8 T cell receptor beta chains reported below all come from one sample, sequenced in a study of T cell responses to AZD1222 COVID-19 vaccine. The repertoire was sequenced with immunoSEQ multiplex PCR; TCRdb's copy has only in-frame clones and lacks some. Among 60,000 to 100,000 clones listed, around 87% were seen once. Sequences were derived from peripheral blood, sampled on day 0 of AZD1222 vaccination. The receptors stem from an adult in good health.

The J gene is TRBJ1-1, the V gene TRBV6-1; D unresolved. Trimming shortened V by 1 base and J by 6 bases, and 3 bases separated the two germline ends. This CDR3 is 11 amino acids long. CDR1 is MNHNS and CDR2 is SASEGT in the germline V gene. CDR3 nucleotides: TGTGCCAGCAGTGAAGTATCTGAAGCTTTCTTT. This codes for CASSEVSEAFF.

This clone was counted a single time. V is TRBV5-4 and J is TRBJ1-1, with TRBD1 identical over 7 bases. V shed 1 base, J shed 2 bases, and the junction held 2 bases outside the gene matches. This CDR3 has 14 residues. Germline V gives CDR1 SGHNT, CDR2 YYREEE (reference sequence). In nucleotides, the CDR3 is TGTGCCAGCAGCTTGCAGGGGGTTAACACTGAAGCTTTCTTT. Translating gives CASSLQGVNTEAFF. The complete variable domain, with remaining parts taken from reference TRBV5-4 and TRBJ1-1, reads ETGVTQSPTHLIKTRGQQVTLRCSSQSGHNTVSWYQQALGQGPQFIFQYYREEENGRGNFPPRFSGLQFPNYSSELNVNALELDDSALYLCASSLQGVNTEAFFGQGTRLTVV.

This clone was seen just once. The genes are TRBV6-4 and TRBJ2-2; no clear D. The CDR3 runs to 14 residues. Germline CDR1 is MRHNA and CDR2 is SNTAGT. V was cut by 5 bases and J by 2 bases, with 9 bases left in between. CDR3 region: CASSLLPNTGELFF. Written as DNA, the CDR3 is TGTGCCAGCAGTTTACTACCTAACACCGGGGAGCTGTTTTTT.

The chain recombines TRBV6-5 with TRBJ2-3; the D is unclear. The CDR3 consists of 15 residues. CDR1 and CDR2 (germline): MNHEY, SVGAGI. The V end was cut by 0 bases, the J end by 4 bases, with 11 bases between. The chain's CDR3 is CASSYSKWWSDTQYF. Here the CDR3 DNA reads TGTGCCAGCAGTTACTCGAAGTGGTGGTCAGATACGCAGTATTTT.

The chain uses TRBV7-2 and TRBJ1-4; D is uncertain. CDR3 size: 14 residues. Germline CDR1 reads SGHTA; CDR2 reads FQGNSA. Trimming stripped 2 bases from V and 11 bases from J, with 15 bases between. CDR3 sequence: CASSLREQLGKLFF. CDR3 in DNA: TGTGCCAGCAGCTTAAGGGAACAGTTGGGCAAACTGTTTTTT.

This rearrangement joins TRBV12-5 to TRBJ1-5, with no clear D. The CDR3 sequence is 15 residues long. Germline V lookup: CDR1 LGHNT, CDR2 FRNRAP. Trimming left V 1 base short and J 3 bases short, with 10 bases between. The CDR3 sequence is CASGLELGNNQPQHF. CDR3 coding DNA: TGTGCTAGTGGTTTGGAGTTGGGGAACAATCAGCCCCAGCATTTT.

The chain couples TRBV15 to TRBJ2-2; TRBD2 aligns across 9 bases. This CDR3 is built from 16 residues. CDR1 and CDR2 (germline): LNHNV, YYDKDF (reference sequence). V lost 0 bases, J lost 6 bases, and 5 bases stayed unmatched. CDR3 loop: CATSRDRAGGSGELFF. The DNA of the CDR3 is TGTGCCACCAGCAGAGATCGAGCGGGAGGTTCCGGGGAGCTGTTTTTT.

The chain recombines TRBV29-1 with TRBJ1-4; the D is unclear. CDR3 length equals 15 residues. V shed 4 bases and J shed 0 bases, with 12 bases lying between them. The V gene's germline CDR1 is SQVTM and CDR2 ANQGSEA. The CDR3: CSVAPTVATNEKLFF. The CDR3 region has the DNA TGCAGCGTTGCCCCTACGGTTGCAACTAATGAAAAACTGTTTTTT. The full variable domain, with the rest looked up from reference TRBV29-1 and TRBJ1-4, is SAVISQKPSRDICQRGTSLTIQCQVDSQVTMMFWYRQQPGQSLTLIATANQGSEATYESGFVIDKFPISRPNLTFSTLTVSNMSPEDSSIYLCSVAPTVATNEKLFFGSGTQLSVL.